These T cell receptor beta chains were read from a single sample in a study of T-cell memory formation after mild COVID-19. TCRdb independently ran MiXCR on the 5' RACE reads; one entry per CDR3 protein. Among a few hundred thousand distinct CDR3 sequences listed, over 8.5% were seen once. Sequenced material: PBMCs or a T cell subset sorted from them (not recorded which). These TCRs come from a young man who had mild COVID-19 (a few samples of this study predate the infection). Cell type and time point are not known. CDR3s include the opening cysteine and the closing phenylalanine or tryptophan. D genes are given only for firm matches. The size of a clone is reported for some rows only, either as once, few or many, or as a class for expanded clones.

>TRBV7-2|TRBD2|many|14|TRBJ2-5
TGTGCCAGCAGCCACGGGACTAGCGAAGAGACCCAGTACTTC
CASSHGTSEETQYF
>TRBV5-1|-|few|13|TRBJ2-4
TGCGCCAGCAGCTTCGCCGGCGCGGACATTCAGTACTTC
CASSFAGADIQYF
>TRBV20-1|TRBD2|-|14|TRBJ2-5
TGCAGTGCTAGAGACGCCTCGGGGGGGGAGACCCAGTACTTC
CSARDASGGETQYF
>TRBV7-6|TRBD2|-|16|TRBJ2-5
TGTGCCAGCAGCATCCGGACTAGCTGGTACCAAGAGACCCAGTACTTC
CASSIRTSWYQETQYF
>TRBV12-3/TRBV12-4|-|few|14|TRBJ1-3
TGTGCCAGCTCGGAGACCTGGACGGAAAACACCATATATTTT
CASSETWTENTIYF
>TRBV20-1|TRBD1|-|17|TRBJ1-2
TGCAGTGCTAGCTGGTTCGACAGGGCAAATTATAACTATGGCTACACCTTC
CSASWFDRANYNYGYTF
>TRBV7-9|-|-|15|TRBJ1-1
TGTGCCAGCAGCCCTCATAATAGCGGGAACACTGAAGCTTTCTTT
CASSPHNSGNTEAFF
>TRBV12-3/TRBV12-4|-|-|15|TRBJ2-5
TGTGCCAGCAGTGGGGCAGGGGAGTACCAAGAGACCCAGTACTTC
CASSGAGEYQETQYF
>TRBV5-1|-|few|15|TRBJ2-3
TGCGCCAGCAGCTCCGGGCTTTCTAGCACAGATACGCAGTATTTT
CASSSGLSSTDTQYF
>TRBV30|-|few|13|TRBJ1-2
TGTGCCTGGAGTGTAGGGCTTAACTATGGCTACACCTTC
CAWSVGLNYGYTF
>TRBV4-3|TRBD1|-|14|TRBJ2-5
TGCGCCAGCAGCCAGAGGACAGGGCAAGAGACCCAGTACTTC
CASSQRTGQETQYF
>TRBV12-3/TRBV12-4|TRBD1|few|14|TRBJ1-1
TGTGCCACCACTCTTCGGACAGGGCACACTGAAGCTTTCTTT
CATTLRTGHTEAFF
>TRBV7-9|-|-|16|TRBJ1-2
TGTGCCAGCAGCTTAGGGCAGAACCCAGCGGGCTATGGCTACACCTTC
CASSLGQNPAGYGYTF
>TRBV3-1|TRBD2|many|20|TRBJ2-3
TGTGCCAGCAGCCAAGAGGTGGGGCTAGCGGGGGGCTTTTCCACAGATACGCAGTATTTT
CASSQEVGLAGGFSTDTQYF
>TRBV9|-|-|10|TRBJ2-5
TGTGCCAGCACGGGGGAGACCCAGTACTTC
CASTGETQYF
>TRBV7-2|-|-|13|TRBJ2-7
TGTGCCAGCAGCTTTGACGGTTCCTACGAGCAGTACTTC
CASSFDGSYEQYF
>TRBV29-1|-|-|15|TRBJ2-1
TGCAGCGTTGAAGATCCAGGGGAGATGGGCAATGAGCAGTTCTTC
CSVEDPGEMGNEQFF
>TRBV15|TRBD1|-|14|TRBJ2-5
TGTGCCACCCTAAACCCGACAGGGACAGGGACCCAGTACTTC
CATLNPTGTGTQYF
>TRBV29-1|TRBD1|few|13|TRBJ1-1
TGCAGCACCCTGGGACAGGTGAACACTGAAGCTTTCTTT
CSTLGQVNTEAFF
>TRBV7-7|TRBD2|few|15|TRBJ2-3
TGTGCTAGCAGCTTAGCGGGGCTTAGCACAGATACGCAGTATTTT
CASSLAGLSTDTQYF
>TRBV20-1|-|-|14|TRBJ2-5
TGCAGTGCTAGAGCGGGATTGCCCCAAGAGACCCAGTACTTC
CSARAGLPQETQYF
>TRBV5-1|TRBD1|-|14|TRBJ1-2
TGCGCCAGCAGCCCCCGGACAGGGCGCTTGGTGGACACCTTC
CASSPRTGRLVDTF
>TRBV4-3|-|few|14|TRBJ2-2
TGCGCCAGCAGCCAAGATGTCCGACCCGGGGAGCTGTTTTTT
CASSQDVRPGELFF
>TRBV5-4|-|-|12|TRBJ2-1
TGTGCCAGCAGCTTCAGGGGATTCGAGCAGTTCTTC
CASSFRGFEQFF
>TRBV2|-|-|16|TRBJ2-5
TGTGCCAGCAGTACCTCTAGCATCCGGTACCAAGAGACCCAGTACTTC
CASSTSSIRYQETQYF
>TRBV20-1|-|few|15|TRBJ1-5
TGCAGTGCTAGAGATCCAGGAGGATTCAATCAGCCCCAGCATTTT
CSARDPGGFNQPQHF
>TRBV29-1|-|-|12|TRBJ2-2
TGCAGCGTGGAACAGGGTACCGGGGAGCTGTTTTTT
CSVEQGTGELFF
>TRBV7-8|-|few|14|TRBJ2-5
TGTGCCAGCAGCTTATGGGCGAACTCAGAGACCCAGTACTTC
CASSLWANSETQYF
>TRBV12-3/TRBV12-4|-|-|14|TRBJ1-1
TGTGCCAGCAGTCCGCCCTCAACACGTCAGGAAGCTTTCTTT
CASSPPSTRQEAFF
>TRBV4-3|-|-|15|TRBJ1-1
TGCGCCAGCAGCCAAGATGAATACAGGGTCACTGAAGCTTTCTTT
CASSQDEYRVTEAFF
>TRBV7-8|-|-|14|TRBJ2-5
TGTGCCAGCAGCCCCGACGGAAGACAAGAGACCCAGTACTTC
CASSPDGRQETQYF
>TRBV12-3/TRBV12-4|-|-|15|TRBJ1-1
TGTGCCAGCAGTTTTTTAGGACGGTCGAACACTGAAGCTTTCTTT
CASSFLGRSNTEAFF
>TRBV6-2/TRBV6-3|-|-|14|TRBJ2-5
TGTGCCAGCAGCCAGGACAGCGTACAAGAGACCCAGTACTTC
CASSQDSVQETQYF
>TRBV4-1|TRBD2|few|16|TRBJ2-3
TGCGCCAGCAGCCAAATGACTAGCGGGGTGGCAGATACGCAGTATTTT
CASSQMTSGVADTQYF
>TRBV7-2|TRBD2|many|14|TRBJ2-1
TGTGCCAGCAGCTTATACGGGGGGGCCTGGGAGCAGTTCTTC
CASSLYGGAWEQFF
>TRBV2|-|few|14|TRBJ1-1
TGTGCCAGCTCCGGCCGATTCGGGAACACTGAAGCTTTCTTT
CASSGRFGNTEAFF
>TRBV5-1|-|-|14|TRBJ2-2
TGCGCCAGCAGCTTGGAAGGGGTCCCCGGGGAGCTGTTTTTT
CASSLEGVPGELFF